This TCR beta chain derives from a study of OX40 agonist ivuxolimab in advanced cancers. Notes on the study in general: Blood T cells, both CD4+ and CD8+, expanded clonally by week 6 at 0.1 to 3.0 mg/kg. Still undetermined is the antigen specificity of the expanded peripheral T cells.

About this clone itself: No antigen is known for it.

The length of the CDR3 is 15 residues. Trimming at V came to 2 bases and at J to 6 bases, leaving 8 bases not matched to a gene. The germline CDR1 and CDR2 sequences are KGHSH and LQKENI. Assay used: immunoSEQ multiplex PCR; TCRdb lists only in-frame clones, some missing. The sample shows 50,000 to 55,000 clones, 87% of them seen only once. The starting material was CD4+ or CD8+ T cells sorted from blood, obtained in a trial of the OX40 agonist ivuxolimab. V gene TRBV18 combines with J gene TRBJ1-1, with TRBD1 identical over 8 bases. The TCR was taken from an adult with an advanced solid tumor such as melanoma, head and neck, liver or kidney cancer. The CDR3 here is CASSPAFPTGAEAFF. CDR3 in DNA: TGTGCCAGCTCACCAGCGTTCCCGACAGGGGCTGAAGCTTTCTTT. The variable domain in full, completed from reference TRBV18 and TRBJ1-1, reads NAGVMQNPRHLVRRRGQEARLRCSPMKGHSHVYWYRQLPEEGLKFMVYLQKENIIDESGMPKERFSAEFPKEGPSILRIQQVVRGDSAAYFCASSPAFPTGAEAFFGQGTRLTVV.